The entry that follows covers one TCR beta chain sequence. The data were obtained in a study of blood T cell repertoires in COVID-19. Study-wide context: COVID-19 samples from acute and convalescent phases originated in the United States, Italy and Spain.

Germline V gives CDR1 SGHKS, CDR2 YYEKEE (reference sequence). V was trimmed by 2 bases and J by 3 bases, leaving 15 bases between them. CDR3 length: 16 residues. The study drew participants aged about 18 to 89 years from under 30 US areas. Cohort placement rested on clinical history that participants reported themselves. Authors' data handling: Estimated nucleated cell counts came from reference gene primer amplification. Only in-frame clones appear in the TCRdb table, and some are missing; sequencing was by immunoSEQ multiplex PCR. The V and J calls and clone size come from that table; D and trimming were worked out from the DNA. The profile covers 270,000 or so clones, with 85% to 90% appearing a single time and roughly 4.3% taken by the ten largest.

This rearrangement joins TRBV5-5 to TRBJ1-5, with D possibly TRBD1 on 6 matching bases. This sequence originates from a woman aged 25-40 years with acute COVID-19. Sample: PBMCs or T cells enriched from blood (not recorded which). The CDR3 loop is CASSFSRDIHNQPQHF. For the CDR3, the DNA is TGTGCCAGCAGCTTTTCGAGGGACATTCACAATCAGCCCCAGCATTTT.